Included here is one TCR beta chain sequence, with context. The antigen this receptor binds is unknown. Base qualities are not at hand, and no much larger clone is one base apart. The sample is drawn from a study of blood T cell repertoires in COVID-19 (dated by TCRdb to 2020 to 2021). The study in broad terms: Collaborator samples came from the United States, Italy and Spain and covered acute and convalescent phases of COVID-19. The prospective study material was composed of cDNA or gDNA derived from T cells, B-cell-depleted T cells, or PBMCs. The dataset comprised deeply sampled blood TCRbeta repertoires from subjects exposed to, actively infected with, or recovered from COVID-19. The repertoires were released in a freely available public database meant as a resource for research on the immune response to SARS-CoV-2. The samples were drawn from two sources: the first 160 participants of the ongoing ImmuneRACE study, and some 1,300 subjects contributed by 6 global collaborators. The sample metadata nearly always contained a de-identified subject ID, COVID-19 status, age in years and sex. Where available, HLA class I and class II types were taken from metadata supplied by the sample provider and were not determined by assay-based typing. Broader findings and caveats from the paper: The quantity of clinical and demographic metadata differed by source and by participant and was supplied without curation.

TCRbeta CDR3 regions were amplified from genomic DNA by means of the immunoSEQ Assay, a bias-controlled multiplex PCR. The authors processed their data as follows. The number of nucleated cells in each sample was estimated from the amplification of reference gene primers within the assay. To quantify the absolute abundance of each unique TCRbeta CDR3 rearrangement, sequence reads were collapsed and filtered. For each sample, productive Simpson clonality was calculated as the square root of Simpson's diversity index over productive rearrangements. TCRdb provides this immuneACCESS table in a form limited to in-frame rearrangements. Some clones are lacking; in checked studies, under half of them reflect an unresolved V gene, and why the rest are absent is not known. The V and J calls and clone size come from that table; D and trimming were worked out from the DNA. A total of about 210,000 clones appear in this sample, about 86% of them only once. Roughly 8.2% of the sample is taken by the ten largest.

From the cysteine through the phenylalanine, the CDR3 covers 15 amino acids. The DNA shown is the 45-base CDR3, in frame from base 1. Cut back by 4 bases and 5 bases, the V and J ends lie 14 bases apart. Based on the germline V gene (reference sequence), the CDR1 and CDR2 sequences are LGHDT and YNNKEL. Whole blood was collected in K2EDTA tubes by collaborating institutions according to the institutions' own protocols. For TCRbeta analysis, collaborators shipped samples as frozen whole blood, isolated PBMCs, or DNA extracted from either of those sample types. The rearrangement joined TRBV3-1 (or the pseudogene TRBV3-2) to TRBJ2-2; the best D guess is TRBD2, with 5 bases matching. The sample consisted of peripheral blood. The origin of this receptor is a woman between 45 and 60 years old with acute or convalescent COVID-19. The CDR3 region reads CASSPDSRGTGELFF. The DNA sequence follows: TGTGCCAGCAGCCCCGACTCCCGAGGGACCGGGGAGCTGTTTTTT.